The 23 T cell receptor beta chains given below trace back to one sample, sequenced in a study of shared clonotypes between healthy human individuals. Produced via immunoSEQ multiplex PCR; TCRdb's table is partial and in-frame only. The sample consists of about half a million clones, more than 65% of them appearing once. The specimen sequenced was PBMCs. The source of these receptors is a woman aged 40 to 50 in good health. Some clones in this sample may be carry-over from other donors' samples.

The V call is TRBV5-1, the J call TRBJ1-1; D remains ambiguous. Germline CDR1 SGHRS, CDR2 YFSETQ. V was pared by 5 bases and J by 4 bases, with 15 bases between. This CDR3 contains 14 residues. CDR3 residues: CASSPRTVGTEAFF. The DNA of the CDR3 is TGCGCCAGCAGTCCCAGGACCGTCGGCACTGAAGCTTTCTTT.

A few counts support this clone. This chain connects TRBV6-1 to TRBJ1-2, with 8 bases matching TRBD1. Germline CDR1 MNHNS, CDR2 SASEGT. This CDR3 contains 12 residues. The junction had 4 bases not matched to a gene; V was cut back by 5 bases and J by 8 bases. The CDR3 region has the DNA TGTGCCAGCAGTCCCCGACAGGGGGGCTACACCTTC. Encoded protein: CASSPRQGGYTF.

The chain links TRBV19 to TRBJ2-3; D may be TRBD1 (6 bases). Trimming took off 6 bases at V and 4 bases at J, with 20 bases between the two ends. This CDR3 has 16 residues. CDR1 and CDR2 from the germline V gene are LNHDA and SQIVND (reference sequence). CDR3 sequence: CASRNPGEPSSDTQYF. The CDR3 nucleotides read TGTGCCAGTAGGAATCCAGGGGAGCCCAGCTCAGATACGCAGTATTTT.

This clone appeared once. The chain joins TRBV10-3 to TRBJ2-7, with 8 bases that match TRBD2. The CDR3 spans 14 residues. The germline V gene encodes CDR1 ENHRY and CDR2 SYGVKD. The junction had 4 bases not matched to a gene; V was cut back by 6 bases and J by 0 bases. CDR3 residues: CAIRLLADSYEQYF. CDR3 in DNA: TGTGCCATCAGACTACTAGCGGACTCCTACGAGCAGTACTTC.

The V call is TRBV27, the J call TRBJ1-1, with TRBD1 matching 7 bases. V dropped 2 bases and J dropped 6; count of bases not matched to a gene: 6. Germline V gene data show CDR1 as MNHEY and CDR2 as SMNVEV (reference sequence). The CDR3 extends over 14 amino acids. DNA of the CDR3: TGTGCCAGCAGTTTAGACAGGGAGGTCCCTGAAGCTTTCTTT. The encoded protein is CASSLDREVPEAFF.

This clone was counted once. The gene calls are TRBV5-1 and TRBJ2-2; 10 nucleotides agree with TRBD2. This CDR3 contains 15 residues. Germline V CDR1 and CDR2: SGHRS, YFSETQ. V was clipped by 4 bases and J by 3 bases; unmatched bases: 3. CDR3 amino acids: CASSNSGRYTGELFF. Written as DNA, the CDR3 is TGCGCCAGCAGCAATAGCGGGAGGTACACCGGGGAGCTGTTTTTT. Full variable domain (rest looked up from reference TRBV5-1 and TRBJ2-2): KAGVTQTPRYLIKTRGQQVTLSCSPISGHRSVSWYQQTPGQGLQFLFEYFSETQRNKGNFPGRFSGRQFSNSRSEMNVSTLELGDSALYLCASSNSGRYTGELFFGEGSRLTVL.

This clone was seen a single time. The genes are TRBV28 and TRBJ2-7; 11 bases fit TRBD2. Per the germline V gene, CDR1 is MDHEN and CDR2 is SYDVKM. The junction had 7 bases not matched to a gene; V was cut back by 6 bases and J by 3 bases. CDR3 length: 15 residues. The CDR3 DNA sequence: TGTGCCAGCAGACAAACTAGCGGGAGTATCTACGAGCAGTACTTC. This codes for CASRQTSGSIYEQYF.

The gene calls are TRBV5-1 and TRBJ2-7, with 9 nucleotides matching TRBD1. V dropped 3 bases and J dropped 2; count of bases not matched to a gene: 3. Germline-derived CDR1 and CDR2 are SGHRS and YFSETQ. The CDR3 sequence is 14 residues long. CDR3 region: CASSSDRGAYEQYF. For the CDR3, the DNA is TGCGCCAGCAGCTCTGACAGGGGGGCCTACGAGCAGTACTTC.

The chain is built from TRBV2 and TRBJ2-7; no clear D. CDR1 and CDR2 (germline): SNHLY, FYNNEI. V was cut by 3 bases and J by 2 bases, with 11 bases left in between. This CDR3 region has 14 residues. CDR3 coding DNA: TGTGCCAGCAGTGACACAGTGTCCACCTACGAGCAGTACTTC. As protein: CASSDTVSTYEQYF.

This chain uses TRBV18 with TRBJ2-5; TRBD2 aligns across 8 bases. CDR3 length: 18 residues. V was clipped by 1 base and J by 1 base; unmatched bases: 11. The germline CDR1 and CDR2 sequences are KGHSH and LQKENI. In nucleotides, the CDR3 is TGTGCCAGCTCACCACGGGCTAGCGGGTTTGATCGCCAAGAGACCCAGTACTTC. This sequence encodes CASSPRASGFDRQETQYF. The whole variable domain, remainder taken from reference TRBV18 and TRBJ2-5, is NAGVMQNPRHLVRRRGQEARLRCSPMKGHSHVYWYRQLPEEGLKFMVYLQKENIIDESGMPKERFSAEFPKEGPSILRIQQVVRGDSAAYFCASSPRASGFDRQETQYFGPGTRLLVL.

Turning to this clone: With only one base between it and a far larger clone, this is likely a read error. This chain joins TRBV6-6 and TRBJ2-4; TRBD1 matches at 9 bases. The CDR3 consists of 15 residues. Germline lookup yields CDR1 MNHNY and CDR2 SVGAGI (reference sequence). V shed 7 bases and J 6 bases; nucleotides not matched to a gene: 10. The CDR3: CASNRYRGPGNIQYF. In DNA form, the CDR3 reads TGTGCCAGCAACCGGTACAGGGGGCCGGGAAACATTCAGTACTTC.

This clone was recorded a few times. This sequence may be a read error, since a much larger clone differs from it by one base. The same CDR3 is also encoded by other DNA sequences in this sample. This chain links TRBV4-2 with TRBJ2-3, with D perhaps TRBD2 (6 bases). The CDR3 length is 17 residues. V dropped 1 base and J dropped 6 bases, with 20 bases sitting between them. CDR1 is LGHNA and CDR2 is YNFKEQ in the germline V gene. The CDR3 spells CASSQATAGGGDDTQYF. The CDR3 coding sequence is TGTGCCAGCAGCCAAGCAACAGCTGGAGGAGGGGACGATACGCAGTATTTT.

This clone showed up just once. V gene TRBV13 combines with J gene TRBJ2-3; 9 positions match TRBD2. Germline V gives CDR1 PRHDT, CDR2 FYEKMQ (reference sequence). Trimming cost V 1 base and J 2 bases; bases outside gene matches: 4. This CDR3 has 16 residues. CDR3 nucleotide sequence: TGTGCCAGCAGCTTAGAAGCGGGAGGTTCCACAGATACGCAGTATTTT. Amino acid sequence: CASSLEAGGSTDTQYF.

A note on this clone: A read error is the likely source, as a far larger clone sits one nucleotide away. At the DNA level, this CDR3 is encoded by other sequences in the same sample as well. The V and J genes are TRBV11-2 and TRBJ1-4; 7 nucleotides line up with TRBD1. CDR3 size: 14 residues. Germline V CDR1 and CDR2: SGHAT, FQNNGV. The chain's CDR3 is CASSFDRVNEKLFF. In DNA, the CDR3 is TGTGCCAGTAGCTTCGACAGGGTTAATGAAAAACTGTTTTTT.

V usage is TRBV6-6 and J usage is TRBJ1-2, with D maybe TRBD1 (5 bases). V dropped 6 bases and J dropped 8 bases, with 19 bases sitting between them. The CDR3 covers 14 residues. Germline CDR1 is MNHNY and CDR2 is SVGAGI (reference sequence). DNA of the CDR3: TGTGCCAGCAGGGGGGAACGGGGCCCAGAAGGCTACACCTTC. It is translated as CASRGERGPEGYTF.

The rearrangement joins TRBV5-4 to TRBJ1-1; 8 nucleotides match TRBD1. CDR1 and CDR2 (germline): SGHNT, YYREEE (reference sequence). The CDR3 is 14 residues long. Trimming took 4 bases from V and 0 from J; bases not matched to a gene: 2. CDR3 amino acids: CASSRDRMNTEAFF. DNA for the CDR3: TGTGCCAGCAGCCGGGACAGGATGAACACTGAAGCTTTCTTT.

The chain has TRBV4-3 and TRBJ1-5, with 7 bases aligning to TRBD1. V trimming: 1 base; J trimming: 4 bases; junction bases outside the gene matches: 22. Germline V gene sequence: CDR1 LGHNA, CDR2 YSLEER. The CDR3 contains 21 residues. The CDR3 DNA reads as TGCGCCAGCAGCCAAGGGTATGGACCGGACAGGCGTGGGTTACGAAATCAGCCCCAGCATTTT. This codes for CASSQGYGPDRRGLRNQPQHF.

This clone was recorded once. The chain recombines TRBV5-8 with TRBJ1-4; D not certain. CDR3 length: 15 amino acids. Germline values: CDR1 SGHTS, CDR2 YDEGEE. V was clipped by 1 base and J by 5 bases, with 12 bases between them. Written as DNA, the CDR3 is TGTGCCAGCAGCTTGATCGGGTGGGAGAATGAAAAACTGTTTTTT. Translated, it gives CASSLIGWENEKLFF.

This clone was picked up many times. The rearrangement joins TRBV10-3 to TRBJ2-1, with 8 bases aligning to TRBD2. V trimming: 7 bases; J trimming: 7 bases; junction bases outside the gene matches: 9. Germline CDR1 and CDR2: ENHRY and SYGVKD. This CDR3 comprises 14 residues. This CDR3 is CAITPGLGWNEQFF. The CDR3 DNA sequence: TGTGCCATCACCCCGGGACTAGGGTGGAATGAGCAGTTCTTC.

A word on this clone: Mismatch with germline at one junction end may stem from a read error. V usage is TRBV30 and J usage is TRBJ1-2; 8 bases align to TRBD1. CDR1 GTSNPN and CDR2 SVGIG come from the germline V gene (reference sequence). This CDR3 is 14 amino acids long. The CDR3 region is CARRRDRSNHGYTF. The CDR3 DNA sequence: TGTGCCCGGAGACGGGACAGGAGTAACCATGGCTACACCTTC.

V and J are TRBV10-3 and TRBJ2-7, with TRBD2 matching over 10 bases. The V gene end was trimmed by 3 bases and the J gene end by 2 bases; junction bases not matched to a gene: 4. The CDR3 covers 15 residues. Germline V gene sequence: CDR1 ENHRY, CDR2 SYGVKD. The chain's CDR3 is CAISEGLAGAYEQYF. The CDR3 nucleotides read TGTGCCATCAGTGAAGGGCTAGCGGGAGCCTACGAGCAGTACTTC.

The J gene is TRBJ1-5, the V gene TRBV19; TRBD1 matches 11 bases. The V segment lost 5 bases and the J segment 6 bases; nucleotides outside the gene matches: 9. The CDR3 runs 16 residues. CDR1 and CDR2 from the germline V gene are LNHDA and SQIVND (reference sequence). The CDR3 region has the DNA TGTGCCAGTAGTGCAGGACAGGGGGCGAGTGGTCAGCCCCAGCATTTT. It codes for CASSAGQGASGQPQHF.

As for this clone: Other DNA sequences within the sample encode an identical CDR3. The chain recombines TRBV28 with TRBJ2-5; 8 bases agree with TRBD2. The CDR3 runs to 15 residues. Germline trimming cut 6 bases from V and 4 bases from J; bases unmatched to any gene: 10. The V gene's germline CDR1 is MDHEN and CDR2 SYDVKM. CDR3 DNA sequence: TGTGCCAGCAGCCCAAGGTTAGCGGGATCAGAGACCCAGTACTTC. Translation: CASSPRLAGSETQYF.